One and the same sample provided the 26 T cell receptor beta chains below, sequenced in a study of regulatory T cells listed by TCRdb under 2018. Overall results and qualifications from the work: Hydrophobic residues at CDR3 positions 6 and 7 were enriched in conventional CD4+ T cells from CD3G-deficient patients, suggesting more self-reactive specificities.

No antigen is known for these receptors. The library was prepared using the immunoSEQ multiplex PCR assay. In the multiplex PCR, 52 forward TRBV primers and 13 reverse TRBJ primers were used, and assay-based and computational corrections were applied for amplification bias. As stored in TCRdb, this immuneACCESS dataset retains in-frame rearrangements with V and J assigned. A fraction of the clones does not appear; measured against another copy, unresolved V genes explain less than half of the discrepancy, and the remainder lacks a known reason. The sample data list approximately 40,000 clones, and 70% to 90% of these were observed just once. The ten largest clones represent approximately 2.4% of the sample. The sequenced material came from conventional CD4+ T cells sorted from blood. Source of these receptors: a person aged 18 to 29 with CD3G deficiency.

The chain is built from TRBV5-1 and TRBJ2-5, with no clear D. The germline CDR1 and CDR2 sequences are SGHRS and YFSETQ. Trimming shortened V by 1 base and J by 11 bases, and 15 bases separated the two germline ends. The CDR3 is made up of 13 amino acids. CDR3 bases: TGCGCCAGCAGCTTGACTGGCGCGGAAGAGCAGTACTTC. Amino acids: CASSLTGAEEQYF.

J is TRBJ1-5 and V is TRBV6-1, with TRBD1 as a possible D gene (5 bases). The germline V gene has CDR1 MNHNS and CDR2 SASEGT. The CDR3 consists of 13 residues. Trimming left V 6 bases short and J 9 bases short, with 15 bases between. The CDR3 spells CASSFRDFPPQHF. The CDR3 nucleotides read TGTGCCAGCAGCTTCAGGGATTTCCCGCCCCAGCATTTT.

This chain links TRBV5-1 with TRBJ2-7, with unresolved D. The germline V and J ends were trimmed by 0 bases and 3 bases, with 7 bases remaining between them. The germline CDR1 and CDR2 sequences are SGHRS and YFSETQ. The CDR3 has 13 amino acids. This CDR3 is CASSLVPYYEQYF. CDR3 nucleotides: TGCGCCAGCAGCTTGGTTCCGTACTACGAGCAGTACTTC.

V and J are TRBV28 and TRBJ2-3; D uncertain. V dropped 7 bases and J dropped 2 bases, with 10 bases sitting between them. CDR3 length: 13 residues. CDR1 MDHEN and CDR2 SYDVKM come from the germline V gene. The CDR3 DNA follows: TGTGCCAGCAACGGGTTCCCCACAGATACGCAGTATTTT. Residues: CASNGFPTDTQYF.

The CDR3 coding sequence is TGTGCCAGCAGTTCCCTACAAGGGGGCGTGGAGACCCAGTACTTC. Translating gives CASSSLQGGVETQYF. The chain links TRBV28 to TRBJ2-5, with TRBD1 matching over 7 bases. Germline V CDR1 and CDR2: MDHEN, SYDVKM. The CDR3 length is 15 residues. Losses at the gene ends were 4 bases for V and 5 bases for J; bases not matched to a gene: 10.

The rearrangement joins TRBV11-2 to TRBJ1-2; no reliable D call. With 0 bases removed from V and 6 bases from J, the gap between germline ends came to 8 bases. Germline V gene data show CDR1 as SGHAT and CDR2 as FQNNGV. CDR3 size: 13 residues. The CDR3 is CASSLDRSHGYTF. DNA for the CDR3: TGTGCCAGCAGCTTAGATCGTAGTCATGGCTACACCTTC. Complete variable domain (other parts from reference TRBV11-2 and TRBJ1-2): EAGVAQSPRYKIIEKRQSVAFWCNPISGHATLYWYQQILGQGPKLLIQFQNNGVVDDSQLPKDRFSAERLKGVDSTLKIQPAKLEDSAVYLCASSLDRSHGYTFGSGTRLTVV.

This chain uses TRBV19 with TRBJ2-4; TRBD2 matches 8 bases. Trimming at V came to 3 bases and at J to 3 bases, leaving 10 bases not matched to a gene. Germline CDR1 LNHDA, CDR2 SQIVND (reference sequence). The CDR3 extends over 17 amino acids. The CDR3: CASSIGGGRSDKNIQYF. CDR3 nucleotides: TGTGCCAGTAGTATTGGCGGGGGGCGCTCGGACAAAAACATTCAGTACTTC. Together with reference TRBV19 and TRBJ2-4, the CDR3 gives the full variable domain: DGGITQSPKYLFRKEGQNVTLSCEQNLNHDAMYWYRQDPGQGLRLIYYSQIVNDFQKGDIAEGYSVSREKKESFPLTVTSAQKNPTAFYLCASSIGGGRSDKNIQYFGAGTRLSVL.

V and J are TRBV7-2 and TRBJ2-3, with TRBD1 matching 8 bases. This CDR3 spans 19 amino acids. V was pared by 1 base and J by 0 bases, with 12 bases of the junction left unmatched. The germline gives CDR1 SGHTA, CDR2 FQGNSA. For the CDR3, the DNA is TGTGCCAGCAGCTTAGGCGCCGCAGGGGGCCTACGTAGCACAGATACGCAGTATTTT. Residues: CASSLGAAGGLRSTDTQYF.

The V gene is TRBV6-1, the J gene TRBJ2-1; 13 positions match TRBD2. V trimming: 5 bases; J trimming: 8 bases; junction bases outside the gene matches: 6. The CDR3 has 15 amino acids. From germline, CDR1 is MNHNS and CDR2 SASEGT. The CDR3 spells CASSRTSGSSDEQFF. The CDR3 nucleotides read TGTGCCAGCAGTCGGACTAGCGGGAGTTCCGATGAGCAGTTCTTC.

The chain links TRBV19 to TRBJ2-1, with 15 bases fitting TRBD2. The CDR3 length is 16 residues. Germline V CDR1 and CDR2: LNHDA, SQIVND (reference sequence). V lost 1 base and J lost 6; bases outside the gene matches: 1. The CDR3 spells CASSIGTSGRGNEQFF. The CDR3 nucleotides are TGTGCCAGTAGTATAGGGACTAGCGGGAGGGGCAATGAGCAGTTCTTC.

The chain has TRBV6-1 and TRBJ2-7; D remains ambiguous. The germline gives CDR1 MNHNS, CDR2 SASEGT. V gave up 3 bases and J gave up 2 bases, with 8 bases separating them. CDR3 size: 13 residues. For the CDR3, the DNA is TGTGCCAGCAGTGACAGAGCTACCTACGAGCAGTACTTC. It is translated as CASSDRATYEQYF.

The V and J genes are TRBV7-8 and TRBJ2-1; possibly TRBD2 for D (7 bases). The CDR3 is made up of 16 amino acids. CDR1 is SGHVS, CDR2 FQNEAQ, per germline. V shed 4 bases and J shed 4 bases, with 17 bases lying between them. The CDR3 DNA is TGTGCCAGCAGCTCGAGAGGGAGGGGGTCATACAATGAGCAGTTCTTC. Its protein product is CASSSRGRGSYNEQFF.

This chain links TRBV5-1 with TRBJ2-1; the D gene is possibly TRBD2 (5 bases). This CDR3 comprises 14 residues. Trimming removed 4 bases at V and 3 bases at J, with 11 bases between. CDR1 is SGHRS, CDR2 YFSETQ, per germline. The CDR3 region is CASSAGGVYNEQFF. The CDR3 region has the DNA TGCGCCAGCAGCGCCGGAGGAGTCTACAATGAGCAGTTCTTC. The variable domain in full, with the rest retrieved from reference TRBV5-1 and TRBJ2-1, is KAGVTQTPRYLIKTRGQQVTLSCSPISGHRSVSWYQQTPGQGLQFLFEYFSETQRNKGNFPGRFSGRQFSNSRSEMNVSTLELGDSALYLCASSAGGVYNEQFFGPGTRLTVL.

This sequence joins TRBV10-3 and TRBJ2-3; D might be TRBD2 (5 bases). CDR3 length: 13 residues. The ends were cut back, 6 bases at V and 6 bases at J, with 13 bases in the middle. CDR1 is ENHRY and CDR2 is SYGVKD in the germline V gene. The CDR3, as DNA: TGTGCCATCAGCGAGGGCAGTCTGGATACGCAGTATTTT. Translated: CAISEGSLDTQYF.

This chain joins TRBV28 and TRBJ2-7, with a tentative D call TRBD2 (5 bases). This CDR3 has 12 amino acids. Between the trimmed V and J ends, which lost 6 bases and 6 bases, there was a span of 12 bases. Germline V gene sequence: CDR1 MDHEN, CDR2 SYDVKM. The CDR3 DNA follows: TGTGCCAGCAGCAGAACTAGAGGCGAGCAGTACTTC. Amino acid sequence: CASSRTRGEQYF.

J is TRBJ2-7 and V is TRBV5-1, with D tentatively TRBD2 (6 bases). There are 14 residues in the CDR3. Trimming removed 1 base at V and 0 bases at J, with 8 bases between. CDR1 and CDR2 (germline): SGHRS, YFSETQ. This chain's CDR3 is CASSLLGSSYEQYF. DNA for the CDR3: TGCGCCAGCAGCTTGCTCGGGAGCTCCTACGAGCAGTACTTC.

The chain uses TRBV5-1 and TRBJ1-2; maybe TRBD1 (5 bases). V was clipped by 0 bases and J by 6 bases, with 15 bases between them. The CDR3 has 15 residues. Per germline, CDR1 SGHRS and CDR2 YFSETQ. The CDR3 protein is CASSLAAYKGDGYTF. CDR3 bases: TGCGCCAGCAGCTTGGCGGCATACAAAGGGGATGGCTACACCTTC.

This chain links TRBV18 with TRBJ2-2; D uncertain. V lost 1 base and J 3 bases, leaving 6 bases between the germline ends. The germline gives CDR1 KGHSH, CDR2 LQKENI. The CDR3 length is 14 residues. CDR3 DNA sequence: TGTGCCAGCTCACCACAACGGGACACCGGGGAGCTGTTTTTT. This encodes CASSPQRDTGELFF.

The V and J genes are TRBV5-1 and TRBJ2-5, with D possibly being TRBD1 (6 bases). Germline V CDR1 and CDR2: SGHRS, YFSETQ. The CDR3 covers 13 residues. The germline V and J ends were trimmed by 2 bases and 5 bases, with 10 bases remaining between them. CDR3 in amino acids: CASSLQGQETQYF. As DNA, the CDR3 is TGCGCCAGCAGCTTACAGGGTCAGGAGACCCAGTACTTC.

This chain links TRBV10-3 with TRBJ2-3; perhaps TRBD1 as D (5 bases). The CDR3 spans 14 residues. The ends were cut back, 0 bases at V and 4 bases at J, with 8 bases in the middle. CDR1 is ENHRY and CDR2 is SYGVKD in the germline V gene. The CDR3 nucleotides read TGTGCCATCAGTGAGTCGGTAGGGGCAGATACGCAGTATTTT. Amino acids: CAISESVGADTQYF.

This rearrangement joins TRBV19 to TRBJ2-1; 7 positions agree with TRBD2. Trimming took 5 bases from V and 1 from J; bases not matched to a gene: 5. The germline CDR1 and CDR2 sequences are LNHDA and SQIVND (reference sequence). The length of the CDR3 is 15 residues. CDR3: CASSRLAASYNEQFF. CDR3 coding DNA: TGTGCCAGTAGTCGTCTAGCGGCTTCCTACAATGAGCAGTTCTTC. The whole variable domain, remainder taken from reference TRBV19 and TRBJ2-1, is DGGITQSPKYLFRKEGQNVTLSCEQNLNHDAMYWYRQDPGQGLRLIYYSQIVNDFQKGDIAEGYSVSREKKESFPLTVTSAQKNPTAFYLCASSRLAASYNEQFFGPGTRLTVL.

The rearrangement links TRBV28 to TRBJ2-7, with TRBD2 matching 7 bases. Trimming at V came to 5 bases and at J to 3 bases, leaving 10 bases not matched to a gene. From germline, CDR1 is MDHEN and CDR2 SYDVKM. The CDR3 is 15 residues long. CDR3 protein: CASSTPEGGDYEQYF. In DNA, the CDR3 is TGTGCCAGCAGTACCCCGGAGGGAGGGGACTACGAGCAGTACTTC.

The CDR3 DNA is TGCGCCAGCAGCAGCGGGACAGGGGGCGGGGAGACCCAGTACTTC. It specifies CASSSGTGGGETQYF. The rearrangement links TRBV5-1 to TRBJ2-5, with TRBD1 matching 12 bases. Per the germline V gene, CDR1 is SGHRS and CDR2 is YFSETQ. The CDR3 has 15 residues. Losses at the gene ends were 4 bases for V and 5 bases for J; bases not matched to a gene: 6.

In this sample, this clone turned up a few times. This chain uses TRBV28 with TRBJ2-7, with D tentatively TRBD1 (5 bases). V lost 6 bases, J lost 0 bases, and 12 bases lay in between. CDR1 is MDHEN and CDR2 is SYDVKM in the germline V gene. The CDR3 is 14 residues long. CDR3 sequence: CASSETASSYEQYF. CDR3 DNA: TGTGCCAGCAGCGAGACAGCTAGCTCCTACGAGCAGTACTTC.

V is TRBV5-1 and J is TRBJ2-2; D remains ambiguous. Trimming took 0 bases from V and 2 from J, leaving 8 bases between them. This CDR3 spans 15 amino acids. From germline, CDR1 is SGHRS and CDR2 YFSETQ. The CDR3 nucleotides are TGCGCCAGCAGCTTGGGGTCAATTAACACCGGGGAGCTGTTTTTT. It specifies CASSLGSINTGELFF.

CDR3 DNA: TGTGCCAGCTCACCAGGACAGGGGTCCTACGAGCAGTACTTC. This translates into CASSPGQGSYEQYF. The rearrangement links TRBV18 to TRBJ2-7, with 9 bases matching TRBD1. The V and J ends lost 2 bases and 1 base, in that order; junction bases with no gene match: 0. CDR1 and CDR2 (germline): KGHSH, LQKENI. The CDR3 is 14 amino acids.